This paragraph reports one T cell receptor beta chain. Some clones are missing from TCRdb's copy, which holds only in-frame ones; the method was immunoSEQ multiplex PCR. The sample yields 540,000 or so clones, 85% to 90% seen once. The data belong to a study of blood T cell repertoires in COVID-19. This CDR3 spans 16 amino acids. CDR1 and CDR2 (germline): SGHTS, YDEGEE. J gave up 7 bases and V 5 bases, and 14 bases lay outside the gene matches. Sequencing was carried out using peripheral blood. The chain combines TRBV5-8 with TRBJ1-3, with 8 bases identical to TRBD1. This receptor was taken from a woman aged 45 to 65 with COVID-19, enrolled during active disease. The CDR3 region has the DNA TGTGCCAGCAGTTTCTCTCAAGCAGGGGGCTGGAACACCATATATTTT. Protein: CASSFSQAGGWNTIYF.